This TCR beta chain was sequenced for a study of PD-L1 blockade in urothelial cancer. Study summary: Blood was analyzed 3 weeks (second dose) and 6 weeks after treatment start.

CDR3 length equals 16 residues. Germline CDR1 reads SGHRS; CDR2 reads YFSETQ. Trimming took 4 bases from V and 2 from J; bases not matched to a gene: 12. Time point of the sample: peripheral blood 6 weeks after treatment start. Generated by immunoSEQ multiplex PCR, the TCRdb table keeps only in-frame clones and is missing some. The repertoire holds tens of thousands of clones, with about 88% as singletons. The sequencing here drew on PBMCs, taken around atezolizumab (anti-PD-L1) treatment. The sequence derives from a man in his fifties or sixties with urothelial cancer. The V gene is TRBV5-1, the J gene TRBJ2-7; 7 bases are shared with TRBD1. The CDR3 nucleotides read TGCGCCAGCAGCGTGCAGCCCGGGACAGCACCCTACGAGCAGTACTTC. It specifies CASSVQPGTAPYEQYF.